One sample yielded the 21 T cell receptor beta chains listed below, sequenced in a study of blood T cell repertoires in COVID-19. Data came from immunoSEQ multiplex PCR; TCRdb stores just in-frame clones and leaves some out. The table has roughly 400,000 clones, 80% to 95% seen once; the top ten hold about 0.9%. Sequencing input: PBMCs or T cells enriched from blood (not recorded which). The receptor source for this set is a woman aged 40 to 49 who had been exposed to COVID-19.

V is TRBV19 and J is TRBJ1-5; 8 bases match TRBD1. This CDR3 comprises 16 residues. Germline assignment: CDR1 LNHDA and CDR2 SQIVND (reference sequence). V lost 1 base and J lost 4; bases outside the gene matches: 6. The CDR3 reads CASSIGRTGGNQPQHF. The CDR3 DNA follows: TGTGCCAGTAGTATAGGAAGAACAGGGGGAAATCAGCCCCAGCATTTT.

The chain recombines TRBV11-2 with TRBJ2-3; possible D gene TRBD2, 7 bases. V gave up 5 bases and J gave up 1 base, with 22 bases separating them. The CDR3 covers 18 residues. The germline CDR1 and CDR2 sequences are SGHAT and FQNNGV. The CDR3, as DNA: TGTGCCAGCAGCCCAGGGGCAGTGTGGGGGGGCGGCACAGATACGCAGTATTTT. It specifies CASSPGAVWGGGTDTQYF.

This chain links TRBV5-1 with TRBJ2-7, with TRBD2 matching over 11 bases. CDR3 length: 20 residues. V trimming: 2 bases; J trimming: 2 bases; junction bases outside the gene matches: 18. Germline CDR1 reads SGHRS; CDR2 reads YFSETQ. As DNA, the CDR3 is TGCGCCAGCAGCTTTGGTCTACCGACTAGCGGGACCATCTCCCCCTACGAGCAGTACTTC. Its translation is CASSFGLPTSGTISPYEQYF. Full variable domain (outside the CDR3, taken from reference TRBV5-1 and TRBJ2-7): KAGVTQTPRYLIKTRGQQVTLSCSPISGHRSVSWYQQTPGQGLQFLFEYFSETQRNKGNFPGRFSGRQFSNSRSEMNVSTLELGDSALYLCASSFGLPTSGTISPYEQYFGPGTRLTVT.

This rearrangement joins TRBV19 to TRBJ1-4, with a weak D call TRBD1 (6 bases). CDR1 is LNHDA, CDR2 SQIVND, per germline (reference sequence). This CDR3 is 13 amino acids long. Between the trimmed V and J ends, which lost 9 bases and 5 bases, there was a span of 13 bases. DNA of the CDR3: TGTGCCAGCGCAGGGGACATCAATGAAAAACTGTTTTTT. Amino acids: CASAGDINEKLFF.

The J gene is TRBJ1-2, the V gene TRBV10-3, with 7 bases fitting TRBD1. This CDR3 has 19 amino acids. The ends lost 2 bases at V and 8 bases at J; junction bases unmatched: 23. Germline-derived CDR1 and CDR2 are ENHRY and SYGVKD. CDR3 nucleotides: TGTGCCATCAGTGAGGGTCGTGCGGACAGGATGGGGATATGGAGGGGCTACACCTTC. As protein: CAISEGRADRMGIWRGYTF.

The V call is TRBV11-3, the J call TRBJ2-5, with 11 bases matching TRBD2. The trim removed 3 bases at V and 2 bases at J, leaving 5 bases unmatched. Germline CDR1 is SGHNT and CDR2 is YENEEA. The CDR3 has 16 residues. CDR3 amino acids: CASSFTGTSGQETQYF. CDR3 DNA: TGTGCCAGCAGCTTCACCGGGACTAGCGGTCAAGAGACCCAGTACTTC.

This sequence joins TRBV19 and TRBJ1-1, with a tentative D call TRBD1 (5 bases). Germline CDR1 LNHDA, CDR2 SQIVND (reference sequence). The V end lost 7 bases, the J end lost 1 base, and 10 bases lay between the germline ends. CDR3 length equals 13 residues. CDR3 DNA sequence: TGTGCCAGTATCCGTCAGGGGAACACTGAAGCTTTCTTT. As protein: CASIRQGNTEAFF. Together with reference TRBV19 and TRBJ1-1, the CDR3 gives the full variable domain: DGGITQSPKYLFRKEGQNVTLSCEQNLNHDAMYWYRQDPGQGLRLIYYSQIVNDFQKGDIAEGYSVSREKKESFPLTVTSAQKNPTAFYLCASIRQGNTEAFFGQGTRLTVV.

CDR3 residues: CSASYPGGSYTGELFF. The CDR3 DNA follows: TGCAGTGCTAGTTACCCAGGGGGATCGTACACCGGGGAGCTGTTTTTT. The rearrangement uses TRBV20-1 and TRBJ2-2; 7 bases align to TRBD1. V trimming: 3 bases; J trimming: 3 bases; junction bases outside the gene matches: 10. The CDR3 sequence is 16 residues long. CDR1 and CDR2 (germline): DFQATT, SNEGSKA (reference sequence).

The chain employs TRBV3-1 (or the pseudogene TRBV3-2) and TRBJ1-1; D is unresolved. Trimming cost V 4 bases and J 0 bases, with 15 bases left between them. Germline CDR1 is LGHDT and CDR2 is YNNKEL (reference sequence). The CDR3 is 16 residues long. This CDR3 reads CASSLHLSSLNTEAFF. The CDR3 DNA follows: TGTGCCAGCAGCCTCCACCTCAGTTCGTTGAACACTGAAGCTTTCTTT.

Here the CDR3 DNA reads TGTGCCAGCAGTTACTCGGGACTAGCACTTGATACGCAGTATTTT. Its translation: CASSYSGLALDTQYF. The rearrangement joins TRBV6-2 or TRBV6-3 to TRBJ2-3; 9 bases are shared with TRBD2. The CDR3 is 15 amino acids. J gave up 6 bases and V 0 bases, and 4 bases lay outside the gene matches. Germline V lookup: CDR1 MNHEY, CDR2 SVGEGT.

J is TRBJ2-4 and V is TRBV5-1, with TRBD1 identical over 9 bases. The germline V gene encodes CDR1 SGHRS and CDR2 YFSETQ. The trim removed 4 bases at V and 6 bases at J, leaving 5 bases unmatched. CDR3 length: 14 residues. In DNA form, the CDR3 reads TGCGCCAGCAGCATAGGGACAGGGAGAAACATTCAGTACTTC. Its translation is CASSIGTGRNIQYF.

The genes are TRBV6-2 or TRBV6-3 and TRBJ2-7; D might be TRBD2 (5 bases). Trimming left V 4 bases short and J 7 bases short, with 8 bases between. The CDR3 has 11 amino acids. The V gene's germline CDR1 is MNHEY and CDR2 SVGEGT. The CDR3 sequence is CASSFAGEQYF. The CDR3 nucleotides read TGTGCCAGCAGTTTCGCGGGTGAGCAGTACTTC.

DNA for the CDR3: TGTGCCAGCAGCGCCCCCATCGGGCGGGAGCCCGAGCAGTTCTTC. This translates into CASSAPIGREPEQFF. J is TRBJ2-1 and V is TRBV9; 7 nucleotides agree with TRBD2. Germline lookup yields CDR1 SGDLS and CDR2 YYNGEE. Trimming cost V 3 bases and J 10 bases; bases outside gene matches: 13. This CDR3 is built from 15 residues.

CDR3: CASSGQGDYGYTF. Here the CDR3 DNA reads TGTGCCAGCAGTGGGCAGGGCGACTATGGCTACACCTTC. V is TRBV27 and J is TRBJ1-2; D is possibly TRBD1 (5 bases). V was clipped by 5 bases and J by 3 bases, with 10 bases between them. Germline V gene data show CDR1 as MNHEY and CDR2 as SMNVEV (reference sequence). The CDR3 spans 13 residues.

The chain employs TRBV18 and TRBJ1-6; a possible D gene is TRBD1 (5 bases). Trimming pared 0 bases from V and 5 bases from J, leaving 8 bases between. The V gene's germline CDR1 is KGHSH and CDR2 LQKENI. The CDR3 sequence is 15 residues long. The CDR3 is CASSPPQGDNSPLHF. The CDR3 DNA is TGTGCCAGCTCACCACCGCAGGGCGATAATTCACCCCTCCACTTT. Supplemented by reference TRBV18 and TRBJ1-6, the full variable domain reads NAGVMQNPRHLVRRRGQEARLRCSPMKGHSHVYWYRQLPEEGLKFMVYLQKENIIDESGMPKERFSAEFPKEGPSILRIQQVVRGDSAAYFCASSPPQGDNSPLHFGNGTRLTVT.

The rearrangement joins TRBV6-2 or TRBV6-3 to TRBJ2-6; tentatively, D is TRBD1 (5 bases). V was shortened by 2 bases and J by 2 bases, with 10 bases between the two germline ends. CDR1 MNHEY and CDR2 SVGEGT come from the germline V gene. This CDR3 is 16 amino acids long. CDR3 region: CASSYRRVTGANVLTF. The CDR3 DNA is TGTGCCAGCAGTTACCGCAGGGTAACTGGGGCCAACGTCCTGACTTTC.

This clone was observed once. The chain employs TRBV10-3 and TRBJ1-5, with TRBD1 identical over 7 bases. This CDR3 contains 15 residues. CDR1 is ENHRY, CDR2 SYGVKD, per germline. V was clipped by 3 bases and J by 5 bases; unmatched bases: 7. CDR3 coding DNA: TGTGCCATCAGTGACGTTTCAGGGGGTGATCAGCCCCAGCATTTT. Amino acid sequence: CAISDVSGGDQPQHF.

The V call is TRBV19, the J call TRBJ2-5; 8 bases agree with TRBD1. The ends lost 3 bases at V and 5 bases at J; junction bases unmatched: 8. The CDR3 spans 15 residues. The V gene's germline CDR1 is LNHDA and CDR2 SQIVND (reference sequence). The chain's CDR3 is CASSMRGTGSETQYF. In nucleotides, the CDR3 is TGTGCCAGTAGTATGCGCGGGACAGGTAGTGAGACCCAGTACTTC.

CDR3 bases: TGTGCCTGGATGGGACAGGGGGCGGCTAATGAAAAACTGTTTTTT. This translates into CAWMGQGAANEKLFF. V and J are TRBV30 and TRBJ1-4; 12 positions match TRBD1. Germline V gives CDR1 GTSNPN, CDR2 SVGIG (reference sequence). This CDR3 has 15 residues. The trim removed 4 bases at V and 3 bases at J, leaving 3 bases unmatched.

This rearrangement joins TRBV16 to TRBJ1-6; 8 bases fit TRBD1. V gave up 3 bases and J gave up 6 bases; unmatched junction bases: 7. Germline V gene sequence: CDR1 KGHSY, CDR2 FQNENV. The length of the CDR3 is 16 residues. CDR3 in DNA: TGTGCCAGCAGCCACCGCGGACAGGGCAGTAATTCACCCCTCCACTTT. Protein product: CASSHRGQGSNSPLHF.

This chain uses TRBV11-3 with TRBJ2-7; no reliable D call. Trimming pared 5 bases from V and 5 bases from J, leaving 16 bases between. The CDR3 is 14 amino acids. The germline V gene encodes CDR1 SGHNT and CDR2 YENEEA. CDR3: CASSEDTSRHEQYF. The CDR3 DNA reads TGTGCCAGCAGCGAAGACACATCACGTCACGAGCAGTACTTC.